Listed below are T cell receptor beta chains from one sample, sequenced in a study of cytomegalovirus exposure and HLA in healthy donors. Only in-frame clones appear in the TCRdb table, and some are missing; sequencing was by immunoSEQ multiplex PCR. Of under 200,000 clones listed, around 80% are singletons. Material: PBMCs. Receptor source: a man aged 35 to 55 in good health and CMV-seronegative. CDR3s include the opening cysteine and the closing phenylalanine or tryptophan. Each record gives: clone size, D gene, V gene, CDR3 protein. A D gene is named only where the DNA matches it firmly. Clone size is shown for a subset of rows, as once, few, many or a class of expanded clone.

. | . | TRBV18 | CASSPSGGLDGYTF
. | . | TRBV7-9 | CASSSSGTTREQYF
few | TRBD1 | TRBV18 | CASSLYGQDPYEQYF
. | TRBD1 | TRBV9 | CASSARTGGAVNGYTF
. | TRBD2 | TRBV7-2 | CASSFQTSGSLNEQFF
. | . | TRBV6-1 | CASSEVGGGFGNTIYF
. | . | TRBV4-3 | CASSQAGVNTGELFF
. | TRBD2 | TRBV5-1 | CASSLGLAGDQETQYF
. | TRBD1 | TRBV5-4 | CASSQDRPTGQAQYF
. | TRBD2 | TRBV7-2 | CASSWRGGALTDTQYF
. | TRBD2 | TRBV7-2 | CASSPRLAGVVTQYF
. | . | TRBV29-1 | CSVERTEGYEQYF
. | . | TRBV6-7 | CASRRTGLYEQYF
. | TRBD1 | TRBV9 | CASSPRSGTGGGGTGELFF
. | TRBD2 | TRBV2 | CASSEAVSGRIYEQYF
. | . | TRBV4-1 | CASSQEGDRFKFF
. | . | TRBV7-2 | CASSLDGRRNDGAFF
. | TRBD1 | TRBV5-1 | CASSLDRGVEKLFF
. | . | TRBV10-3 | CAISNSGQFSTEAFF
. | . | TRBV1 | CTSKNPGHFYEQYF
. | TRBD1 | TRBV5-1 | CASSLRQGDTGELFF
. | . | TRBV7-8 | CASRPPGSDTDTQYF
few | . | TRBV11-3 | CASRGRSYEQYF
. | . | TRBV19 | CASSLTGGELTEAFF
. | TRBD2 | TRBV19 | CASSIDGATSGSQADTQYF
few | . | TRBV5-6 | CASSLRGRGSGNTIYF
. | . | TRBV7-9 | CASSLGGTARFTDTQYF
. | . | TRBV2 | CASTNPGGYAQTQYF
few | . | TRBV9 | CASSVNSGGEITYGYTF
. | TRBD2 | TRBV27 | CASSPRTSGGAYEQYF
. | TRBD2 | TRBV27 | CASSFLLAGNEQFF
. | TRBD2 | TRBV7-9 | CASSSDDGGANEQFF
. | . | TRBV11-2 | CASSLRGSLAGNEQFF
. | . | TRBV7-9 | CASSLGAIGYTF
. | TRBD1 | TRBV6-5 | CASSYGTAIEAFF
few | TRBD2 | TRBV30 | CAWSGIAGAQGTQYF
. | TRBD2 | TRBV4-2 | CASRAAGGREQYF
. | . | TRBV5-5 | CASSWVPRGNEQFF
. | . | TRBV5-4 | CASSSGLAYEQYF
. | TRBD2 | TRBV30 | CAWSVTGGETQYF
. | . | TRBV7-8 | CASSLNPGTREQYF
. | . | TRBV27 | CASSAGYEQYF